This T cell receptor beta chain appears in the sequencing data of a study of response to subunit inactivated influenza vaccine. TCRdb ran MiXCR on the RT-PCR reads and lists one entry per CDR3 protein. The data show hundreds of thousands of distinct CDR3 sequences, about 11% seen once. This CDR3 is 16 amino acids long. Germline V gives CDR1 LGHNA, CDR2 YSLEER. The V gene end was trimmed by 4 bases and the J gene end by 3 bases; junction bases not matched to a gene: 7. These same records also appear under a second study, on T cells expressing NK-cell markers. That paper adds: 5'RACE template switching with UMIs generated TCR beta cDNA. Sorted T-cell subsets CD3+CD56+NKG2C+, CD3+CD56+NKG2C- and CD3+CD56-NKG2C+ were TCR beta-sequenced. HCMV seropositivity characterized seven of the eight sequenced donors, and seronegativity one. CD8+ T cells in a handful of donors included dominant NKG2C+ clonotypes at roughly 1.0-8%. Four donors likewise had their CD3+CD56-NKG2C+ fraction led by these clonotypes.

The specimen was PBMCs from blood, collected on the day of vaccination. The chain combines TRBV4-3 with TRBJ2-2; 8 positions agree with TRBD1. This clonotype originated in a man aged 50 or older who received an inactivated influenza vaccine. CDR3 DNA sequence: TGCGCCAGCAGCCCGCTCGGACAGGGTTACACCGGGGAGCTGTTTTTT. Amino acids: CASSPLGQGYTGELFF.